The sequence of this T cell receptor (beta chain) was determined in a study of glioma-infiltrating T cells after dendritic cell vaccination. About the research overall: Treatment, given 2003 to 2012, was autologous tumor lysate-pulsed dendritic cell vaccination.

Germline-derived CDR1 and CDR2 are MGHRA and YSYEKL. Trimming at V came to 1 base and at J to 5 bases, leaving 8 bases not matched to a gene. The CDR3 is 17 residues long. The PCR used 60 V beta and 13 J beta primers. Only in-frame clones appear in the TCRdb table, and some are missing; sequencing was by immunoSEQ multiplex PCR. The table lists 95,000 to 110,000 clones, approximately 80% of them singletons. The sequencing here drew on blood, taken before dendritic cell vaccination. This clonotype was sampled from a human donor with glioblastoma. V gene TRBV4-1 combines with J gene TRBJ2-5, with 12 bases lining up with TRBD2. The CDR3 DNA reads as TGCGCCAGCAGCCAAGGGTTACTAGCGGGGGGCAGGGAGACCCAGTACTTC. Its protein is CASSQGLLAGGRETQYF.